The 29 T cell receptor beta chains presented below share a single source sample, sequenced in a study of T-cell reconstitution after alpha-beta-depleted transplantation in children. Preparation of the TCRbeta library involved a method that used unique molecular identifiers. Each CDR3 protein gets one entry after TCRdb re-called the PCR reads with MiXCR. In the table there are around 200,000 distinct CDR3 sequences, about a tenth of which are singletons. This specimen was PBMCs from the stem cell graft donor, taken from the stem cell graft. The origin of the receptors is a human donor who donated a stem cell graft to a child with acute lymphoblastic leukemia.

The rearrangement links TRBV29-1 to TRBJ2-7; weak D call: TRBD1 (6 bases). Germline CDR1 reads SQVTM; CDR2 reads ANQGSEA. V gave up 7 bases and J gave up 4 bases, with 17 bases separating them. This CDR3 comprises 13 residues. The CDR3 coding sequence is TGCAGCGCCGTACAGGGTGGGGTTTACGAGCAGTACTTC. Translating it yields CSAVQGGVYEQYF.

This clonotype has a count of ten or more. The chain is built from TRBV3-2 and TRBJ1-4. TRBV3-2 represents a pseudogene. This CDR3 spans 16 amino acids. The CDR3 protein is CASSQGDFGHPEKLFF. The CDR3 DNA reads TGTGCCAGCAGCCAGGGGGACTTCGGGCATCCTGAAAAACTGTTTTTT.

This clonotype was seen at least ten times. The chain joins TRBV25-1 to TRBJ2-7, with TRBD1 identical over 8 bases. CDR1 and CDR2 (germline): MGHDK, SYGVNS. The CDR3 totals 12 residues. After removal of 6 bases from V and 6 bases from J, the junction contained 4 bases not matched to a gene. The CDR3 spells CASSQGALEQYF. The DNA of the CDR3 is TGTGCCAGCAGCCAGGGGGCCCTCGAGCAGTACTTC.

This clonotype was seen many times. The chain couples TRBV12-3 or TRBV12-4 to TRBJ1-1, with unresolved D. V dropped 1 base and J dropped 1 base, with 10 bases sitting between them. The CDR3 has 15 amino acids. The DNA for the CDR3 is TGTGCCAGCAGTTTAGGCGGTGGATCGAACACTGAAGCTTTCTTT. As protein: CASSLGGGSNTEAFF.

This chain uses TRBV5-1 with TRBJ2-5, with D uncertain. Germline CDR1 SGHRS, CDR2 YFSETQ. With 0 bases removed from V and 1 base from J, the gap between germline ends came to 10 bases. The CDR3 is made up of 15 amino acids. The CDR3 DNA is TGCGCCAGCAGCTTGGGGGCGGTAGGCCAAGAGACCCAGTACTTC. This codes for CASSLGAVGQETQYF. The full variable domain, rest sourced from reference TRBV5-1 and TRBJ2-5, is KAGVTQTPRYLIKTRGQQVTLSCSPISGHRSVSWYQQTPGQGLQFLFEYFSETQRNKGNFPGRFSGRQFSNSRSEMNVSTLELGDSALYLCASSLGAVGQETQYFGPGTRLLVL.

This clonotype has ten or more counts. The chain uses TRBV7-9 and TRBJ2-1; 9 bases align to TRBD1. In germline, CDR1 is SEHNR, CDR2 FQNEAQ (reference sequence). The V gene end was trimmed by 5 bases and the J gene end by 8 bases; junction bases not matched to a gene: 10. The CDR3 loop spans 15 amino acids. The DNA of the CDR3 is TGTGCCAGCAGCCGGAGACAGGGGGTAAATCATGAGCAGTTCTTC. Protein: CASSRRQGVNHEQFF.

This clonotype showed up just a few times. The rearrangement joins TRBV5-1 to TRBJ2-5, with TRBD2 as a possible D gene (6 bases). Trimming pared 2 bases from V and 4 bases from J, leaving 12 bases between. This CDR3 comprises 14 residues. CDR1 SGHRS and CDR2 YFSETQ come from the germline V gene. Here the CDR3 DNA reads TGCGCCAGCAGCTTCCGGGGGTTGGGAGAGACCCAGTACTTC. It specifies CASSFRGLGETQYF. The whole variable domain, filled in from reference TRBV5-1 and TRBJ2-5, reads KAGVTQTPRYLIKTRGQQVTLSCSPISGHRSVSWYQQTPGQGLQFLFEYFSETQRNKGNFPGRFSGRQFSNSRSEMNVSTLELGDSALYLCASSFRGLGETQYFGPGTRLLVL.

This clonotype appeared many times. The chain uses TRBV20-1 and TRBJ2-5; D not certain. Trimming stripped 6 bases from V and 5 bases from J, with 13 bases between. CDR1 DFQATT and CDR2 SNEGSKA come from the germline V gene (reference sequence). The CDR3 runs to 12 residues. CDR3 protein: CSADARAETQYF. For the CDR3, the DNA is TGCAGTGCCGACGCACGGGCGGAGACCCAGTACTTC.

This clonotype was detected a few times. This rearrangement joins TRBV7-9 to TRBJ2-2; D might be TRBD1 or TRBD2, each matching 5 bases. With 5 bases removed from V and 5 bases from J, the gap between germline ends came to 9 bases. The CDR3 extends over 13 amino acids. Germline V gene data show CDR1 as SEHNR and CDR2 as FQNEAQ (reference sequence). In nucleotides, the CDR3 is TGTGCCAGCAGCACGTGGGGGACCGGGGAGCTGTTTTTT. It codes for CASSTWGTGELFF.

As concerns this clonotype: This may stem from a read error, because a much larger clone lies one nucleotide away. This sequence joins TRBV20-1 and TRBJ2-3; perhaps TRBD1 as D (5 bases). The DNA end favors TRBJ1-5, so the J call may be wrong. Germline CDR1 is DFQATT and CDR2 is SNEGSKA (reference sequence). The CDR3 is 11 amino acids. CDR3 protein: CSGSLGDTQHF. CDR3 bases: TGCAGTGGCTCACTGGGGGATACGCAGCATTTT.

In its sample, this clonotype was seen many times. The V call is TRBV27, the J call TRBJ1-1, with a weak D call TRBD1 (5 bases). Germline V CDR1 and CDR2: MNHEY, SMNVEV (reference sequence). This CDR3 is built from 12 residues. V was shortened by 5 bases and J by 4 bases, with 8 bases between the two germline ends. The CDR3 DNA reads TGTGCCAGCAGTGCGGGGGGCACTGAAGCTTTCTTT. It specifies CASSAGGTEAFF.

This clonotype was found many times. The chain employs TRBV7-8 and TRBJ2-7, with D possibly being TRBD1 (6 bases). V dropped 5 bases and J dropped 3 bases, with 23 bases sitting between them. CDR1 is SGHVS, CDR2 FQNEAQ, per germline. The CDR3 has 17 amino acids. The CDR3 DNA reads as TGTGCCAGCAGCCCACAACAGGGTCCCTACCCCCTCTACGAGCAGTACTTC. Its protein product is CASSPQQGPYPLYEQYF.

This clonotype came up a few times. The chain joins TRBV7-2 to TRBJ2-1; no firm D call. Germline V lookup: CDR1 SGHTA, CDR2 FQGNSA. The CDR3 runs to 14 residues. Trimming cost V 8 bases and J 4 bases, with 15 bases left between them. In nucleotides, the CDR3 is TGTGCCAGCTCTACCGCCGGCAGGTACAATGAGCAGTTCTTC. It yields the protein CASSTAGRYNEQFF.

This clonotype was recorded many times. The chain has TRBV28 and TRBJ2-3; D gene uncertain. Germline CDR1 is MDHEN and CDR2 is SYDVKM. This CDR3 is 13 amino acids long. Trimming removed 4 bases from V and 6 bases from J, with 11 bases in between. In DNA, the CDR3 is TGTGCCAGCAGTTCCCCCTTAGCTGATACGCAGTATTTT. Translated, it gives CASSSPLADTQYF.

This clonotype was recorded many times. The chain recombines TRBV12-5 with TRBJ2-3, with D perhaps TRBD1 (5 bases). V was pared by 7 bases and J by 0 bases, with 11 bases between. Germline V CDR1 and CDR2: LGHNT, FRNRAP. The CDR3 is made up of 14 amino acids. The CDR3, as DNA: TGTGCTAGTGCCCAAACAGGTAGCACAGATACGCAGTATTTT. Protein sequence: CASAQTGSTDTQYF.

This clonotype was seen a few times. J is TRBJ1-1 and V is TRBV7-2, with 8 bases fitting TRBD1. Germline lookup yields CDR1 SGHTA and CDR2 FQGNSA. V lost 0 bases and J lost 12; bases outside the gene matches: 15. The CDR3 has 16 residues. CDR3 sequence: CASSLAPLGQAVKTFF. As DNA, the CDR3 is TGTGCCAGCAGCTTAGCTCCTCTGGGACAGGCGGTTAAGACTTTCTTT.

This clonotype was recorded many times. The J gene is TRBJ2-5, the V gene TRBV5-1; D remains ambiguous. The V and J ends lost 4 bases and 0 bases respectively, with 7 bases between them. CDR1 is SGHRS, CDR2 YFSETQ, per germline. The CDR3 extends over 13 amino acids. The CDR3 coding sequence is TGCGCCAGCAGCGGAACTTACCAAGAGACCCAGTACTTC. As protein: CASSGTYQETQYF. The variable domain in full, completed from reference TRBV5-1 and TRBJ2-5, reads KAGVTQTPRYLIKTRGQQVTLSCSPISGHRSVSWYQQTPGQGLQFLFEYFSETQRNKGNFPGRFSGRQFSNSRSEMNVSTLELGDSALYLCASSGTYQETQYFGPGTRLLVL.

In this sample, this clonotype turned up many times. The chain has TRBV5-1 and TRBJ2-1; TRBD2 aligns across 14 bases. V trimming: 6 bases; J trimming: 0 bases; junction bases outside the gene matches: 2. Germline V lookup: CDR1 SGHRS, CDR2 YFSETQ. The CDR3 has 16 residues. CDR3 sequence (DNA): TGCGCCAGCAAGACTAGCGGGGGGGCCTCCTACAATGAGCAGTTCTTC. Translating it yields CASKTSGGASYNEQFF.

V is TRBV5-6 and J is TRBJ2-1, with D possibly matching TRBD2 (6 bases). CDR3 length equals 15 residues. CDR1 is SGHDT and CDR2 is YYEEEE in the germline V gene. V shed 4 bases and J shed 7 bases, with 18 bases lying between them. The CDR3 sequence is CASSHLAQPGNEQFF. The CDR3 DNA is TGTGCCAGCAGCCATCTAGCGCAACCAGGGAATGAGCAGTTCTTC.

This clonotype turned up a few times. For the CDR3, the DNA is TGTGCCAGCAGTTACACCGACAAAGCTGGTAATCAGCCCCAGCATTTT. The encoded protein is CASSYTDKAGNQPQHF. The chain combines TRBV6-2 or TRBV6-3 with TRBJ1-5; D uncertain. CDR3 length: 16 amino acids. Trimming pared 2 bases from V and 4 bases from J, leaving 15 bases between. Germline CDR1 is MNHEY and CDR2 is SVGEGT.

DNA of the CDR3: TGTGCCATCAGCGGACAGGGGGGGCCCAACACTGAAGCTTTCTTT. It yields the protein CAISGQGGPNTEAFF. The chain has TRBV10-3 and TRBJ1-1; the match to TRBD1 covers 10 bases. This CDR3 has 15 residues. Germline CDR1 ENHRY, CDR2 SYGVKD. Unmatched junction bases numbered 6, after V lost 6 bases and J lost 2 bases.

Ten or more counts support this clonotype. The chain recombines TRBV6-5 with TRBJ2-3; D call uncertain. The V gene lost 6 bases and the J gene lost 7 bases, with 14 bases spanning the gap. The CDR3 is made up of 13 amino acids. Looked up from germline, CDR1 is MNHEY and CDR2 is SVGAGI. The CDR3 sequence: CASSPKVGNTQYF. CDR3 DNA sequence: TGTGCCAGCAGCCCTAAGGTGGGCAATACGCAGTATTTT.

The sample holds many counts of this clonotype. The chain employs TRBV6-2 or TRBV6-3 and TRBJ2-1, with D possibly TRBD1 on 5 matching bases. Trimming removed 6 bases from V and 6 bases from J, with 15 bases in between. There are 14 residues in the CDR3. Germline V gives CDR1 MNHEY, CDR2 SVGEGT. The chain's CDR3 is CASSSTEYFNEQFF. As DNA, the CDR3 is TGTGCCAGCAGCTCGACAGAATATTTCAATGAGCAGTTCTTC.

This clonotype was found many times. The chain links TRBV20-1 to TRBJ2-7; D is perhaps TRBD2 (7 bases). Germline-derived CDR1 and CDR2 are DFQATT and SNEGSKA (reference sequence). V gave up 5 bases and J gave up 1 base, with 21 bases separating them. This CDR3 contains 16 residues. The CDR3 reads CSAHKAGRGLSYEQYF. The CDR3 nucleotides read TGCAGTGCTCACAAAGCAGGGAGGGGGTTATCCTACGAGCAGTACTTC.

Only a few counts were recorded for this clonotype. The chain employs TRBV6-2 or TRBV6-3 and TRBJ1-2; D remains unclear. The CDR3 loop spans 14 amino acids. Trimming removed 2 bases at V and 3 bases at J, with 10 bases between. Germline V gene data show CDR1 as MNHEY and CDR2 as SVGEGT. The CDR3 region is CASSYGPGYYGYTF. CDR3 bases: TGTGCCAGCAGTTACGGCCCGGGGTACTATGGCTACACCTTC.

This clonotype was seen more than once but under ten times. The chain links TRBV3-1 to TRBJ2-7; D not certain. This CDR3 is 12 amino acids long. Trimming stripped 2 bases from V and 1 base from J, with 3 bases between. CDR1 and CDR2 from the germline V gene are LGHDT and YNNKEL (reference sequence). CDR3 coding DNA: TGTGCCAGCAGCCAACGGTCCTACGAGCAGTACTTC. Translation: CASSQRSYEQYF.

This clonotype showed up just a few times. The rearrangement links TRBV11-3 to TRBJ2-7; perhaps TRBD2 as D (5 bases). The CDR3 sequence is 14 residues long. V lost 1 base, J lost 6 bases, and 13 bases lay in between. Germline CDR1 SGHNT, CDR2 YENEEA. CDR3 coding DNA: TGTGCCAGCAGCTTAGCAGGAGGAATCGGCGAGCAGTACTTC. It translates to CASSLAGGIGEQYF.

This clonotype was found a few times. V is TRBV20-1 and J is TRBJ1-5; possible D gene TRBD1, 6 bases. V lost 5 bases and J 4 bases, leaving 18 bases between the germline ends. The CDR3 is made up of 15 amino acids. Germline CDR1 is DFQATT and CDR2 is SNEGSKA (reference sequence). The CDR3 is CSAGPGQTDNQPQHF. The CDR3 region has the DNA TGCAGTGCTGGACCAGGACAGACGGATAATCAGCCCCAGCATTTT.

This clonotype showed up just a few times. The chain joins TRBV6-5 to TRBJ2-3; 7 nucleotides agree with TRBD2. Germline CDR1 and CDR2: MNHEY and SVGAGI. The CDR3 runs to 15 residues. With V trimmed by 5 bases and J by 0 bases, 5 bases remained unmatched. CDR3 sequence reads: CASSTGGASTDTQYF. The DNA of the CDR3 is TGTGCCAGCAGTACGGGGGGAGCTAGCACAGATACGCAGTATTTT.